Sequencing of this T cell receptor (beta chain) was carried out in a study of monozygotic twins with inflammatory bowel disease. Findings and limits, study-wide: Fewer clonotypes were shared with others by IBD patients than by healthy twins, especially with disease activity.

The CDR3 is made up of 17 amino acids. The germline CDR1 and CDR2 sequences are SGHAT and FQNNGV. In the case of this clonotype: Its specificity is not known.

Total RNA, at 3500 ng, went into every TCR library. Template-switch reactions added UMIs with a 6-nucleotide sample barcode. TCRdb reprocessed the 5' RACE reads and stores each CDR3 protein as one record, lacking DNA. The sample holds around 140,000 distinct CDR3 sequences. J is TRBJ2-1 and V is TRBV11-2; TCRdb's assignment of TRBD1 cannot be checked, as there is no DNA. The sequence was obtained from a human donor with ulcerative colitis or Crohn's disease, or a healthy co-twin of an affected twin (not recorded which). The sequenced sample was blood. CDR3: CASSLGNRGRRYNEQFF.